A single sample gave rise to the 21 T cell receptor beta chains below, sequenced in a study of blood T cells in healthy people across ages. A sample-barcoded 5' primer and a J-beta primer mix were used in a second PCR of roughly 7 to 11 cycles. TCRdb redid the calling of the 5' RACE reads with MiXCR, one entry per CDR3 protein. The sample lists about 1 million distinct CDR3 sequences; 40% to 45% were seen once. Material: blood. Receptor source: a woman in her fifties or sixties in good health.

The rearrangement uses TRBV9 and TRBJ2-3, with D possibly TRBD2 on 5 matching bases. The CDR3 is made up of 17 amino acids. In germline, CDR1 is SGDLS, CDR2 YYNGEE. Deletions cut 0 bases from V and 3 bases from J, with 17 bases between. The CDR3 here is CASSVGRIGSRTDTQYF. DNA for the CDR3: TGTGCCAGCAGCGTAGGGAGGATTGGGTCCCGAACAGATACGCAGTATTTT.

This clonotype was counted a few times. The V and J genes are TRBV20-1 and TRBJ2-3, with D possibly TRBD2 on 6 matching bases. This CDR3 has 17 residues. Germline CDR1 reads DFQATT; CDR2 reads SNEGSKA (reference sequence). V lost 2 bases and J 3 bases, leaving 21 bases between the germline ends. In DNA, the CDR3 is TGCAGTGCTAGATCCCGTCTTGCGGAGGGGATAACAGATACGCAGTATTTT. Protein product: CSARSRLAEGITDTQYF.

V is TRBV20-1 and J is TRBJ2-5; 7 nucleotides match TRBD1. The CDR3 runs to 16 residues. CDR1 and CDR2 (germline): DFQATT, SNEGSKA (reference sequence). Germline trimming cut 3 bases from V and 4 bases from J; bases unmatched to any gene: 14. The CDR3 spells CSASKMTGLVGETQYF. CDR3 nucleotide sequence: TGCAGTGCTAGTAAAATGACAGGGCTAGTTGGAGAGACCCAGTACTTC.

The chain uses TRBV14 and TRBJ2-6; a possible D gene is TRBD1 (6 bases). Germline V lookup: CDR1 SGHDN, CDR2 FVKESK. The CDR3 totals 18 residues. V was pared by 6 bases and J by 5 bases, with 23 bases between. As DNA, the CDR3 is TGTGCCAGCAGTCTAAGACAGGAGGCAGGATATCGGGCCAACGTCCTGACTTTC. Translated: CASSLRQEAGYRANVLTF.

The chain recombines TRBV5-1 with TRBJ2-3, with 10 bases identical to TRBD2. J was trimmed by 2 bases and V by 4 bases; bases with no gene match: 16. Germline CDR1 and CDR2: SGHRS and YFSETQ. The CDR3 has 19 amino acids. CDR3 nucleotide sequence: TGCGCCAGCAGCCTACGATTGGCTAGCGGGGGACCCTCCACAGATACGCAGTATTTT. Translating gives CASSLRLASGGPSTDTQYF.

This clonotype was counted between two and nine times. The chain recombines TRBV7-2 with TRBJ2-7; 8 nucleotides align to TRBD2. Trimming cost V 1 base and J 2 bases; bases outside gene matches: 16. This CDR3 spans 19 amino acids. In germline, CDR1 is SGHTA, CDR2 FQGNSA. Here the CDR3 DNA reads TGTGCCAGCAGCTTAGTGCATGGCCTAGCGGGTTCTATACCCTACGAGCAGTACTTC. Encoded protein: CASSLVHGLAGSIPYEQYF.

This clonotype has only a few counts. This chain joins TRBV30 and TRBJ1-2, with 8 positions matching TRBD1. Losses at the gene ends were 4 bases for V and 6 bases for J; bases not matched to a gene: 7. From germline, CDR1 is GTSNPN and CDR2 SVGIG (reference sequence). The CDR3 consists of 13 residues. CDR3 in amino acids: CAWNIGQGDGYTF. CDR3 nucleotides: TGTGCCTGGAACATCGGACAGGGCGATGGCTACACCTTC. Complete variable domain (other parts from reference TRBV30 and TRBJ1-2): SQTIHQWPATLVQPVGSPLSLECTVEGTSNPNLYWYRQAAGRGLQLLFYSVGIGQISSEVPQNLSASRPQDRQFILSSKKLLLSDSGFYLCAWNIGQGDGYTFGSGTRLTVV.

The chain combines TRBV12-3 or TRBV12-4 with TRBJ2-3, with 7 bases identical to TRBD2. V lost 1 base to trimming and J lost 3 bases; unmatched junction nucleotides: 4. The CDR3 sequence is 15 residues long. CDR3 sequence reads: CASSLVVGGTDTQYF. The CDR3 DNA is TGTGCCAGCAGTTTAGTAGTGGGAGGGACAGATACGCAGTATTTT.

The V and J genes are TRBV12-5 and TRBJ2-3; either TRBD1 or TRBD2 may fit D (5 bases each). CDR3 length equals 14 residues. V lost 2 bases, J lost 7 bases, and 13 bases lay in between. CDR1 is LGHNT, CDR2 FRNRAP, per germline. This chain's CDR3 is CASGLLAGTNTQYF. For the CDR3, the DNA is TGTGCTAGTGGTTTGCTAGCAGGGACGAATACGCAGTATTTT.

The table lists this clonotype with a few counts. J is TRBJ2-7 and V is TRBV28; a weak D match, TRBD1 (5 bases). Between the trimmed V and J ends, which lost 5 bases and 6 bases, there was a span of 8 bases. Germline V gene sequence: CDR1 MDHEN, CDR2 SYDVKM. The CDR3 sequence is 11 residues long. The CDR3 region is CASSIRVEQYF. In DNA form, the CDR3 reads TGTGCCAGCAGTATCAGGGTCGAGCAGTACTTC.

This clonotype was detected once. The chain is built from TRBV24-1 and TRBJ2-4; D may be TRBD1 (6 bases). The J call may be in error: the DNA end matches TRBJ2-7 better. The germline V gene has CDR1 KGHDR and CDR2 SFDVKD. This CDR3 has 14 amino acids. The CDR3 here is CATGGGGPPYEQYF. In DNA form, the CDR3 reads TGTGCCACCGGTGGGGGCGGGCCGCCCTACGAGCAGTACTTC.

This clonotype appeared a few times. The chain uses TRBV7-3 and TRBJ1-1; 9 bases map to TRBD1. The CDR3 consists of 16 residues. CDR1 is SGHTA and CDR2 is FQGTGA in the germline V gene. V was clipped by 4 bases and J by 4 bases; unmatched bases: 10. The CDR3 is CASSSTGTGIRTEAFF. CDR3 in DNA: TGTGCCAGCAGCTCAACCGGGACAGGGATTCGCACTGAAGCTTTCTTT.

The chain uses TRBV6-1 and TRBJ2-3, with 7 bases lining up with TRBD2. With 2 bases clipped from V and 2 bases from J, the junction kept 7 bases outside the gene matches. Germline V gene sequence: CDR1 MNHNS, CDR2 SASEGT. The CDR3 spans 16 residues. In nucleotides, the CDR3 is TGTGCCAGCAGTGAACGCCCTAGCGGCTACACAGATACGCAGTATTTT. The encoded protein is CASSERPSGYTDTQYF.

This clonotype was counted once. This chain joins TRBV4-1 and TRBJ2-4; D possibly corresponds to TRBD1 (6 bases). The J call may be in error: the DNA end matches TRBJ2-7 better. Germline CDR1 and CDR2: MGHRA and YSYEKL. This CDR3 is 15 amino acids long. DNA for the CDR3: TGCGCCAGCAGCCACGGCCAGGGGACAACCTACGAGCAGTACTTC. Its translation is CASSHGQGTTYEQYF.

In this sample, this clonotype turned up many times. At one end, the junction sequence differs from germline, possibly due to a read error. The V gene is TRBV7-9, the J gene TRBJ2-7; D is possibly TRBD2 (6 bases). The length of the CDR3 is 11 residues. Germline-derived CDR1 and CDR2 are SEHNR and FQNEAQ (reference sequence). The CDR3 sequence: CASSLGREQYF. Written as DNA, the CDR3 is TGTGCCAGCAGTTTAGGGAGGGAGCAGTACTTC.

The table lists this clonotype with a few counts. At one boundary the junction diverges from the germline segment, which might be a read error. CDR3 sequence reads: CASSLGINEQFF. As DNA, the CDR3 is TGTGCCAGCAGCTTGGGGATAAATGAGCAGTTCTTC. The chain couples TRBV5-1 to TRBJ2-1; D not certain. This CDR3 has 12 residues. CDR1 and CDR2 from the germline V gene are SGHRS and YFSETQ.

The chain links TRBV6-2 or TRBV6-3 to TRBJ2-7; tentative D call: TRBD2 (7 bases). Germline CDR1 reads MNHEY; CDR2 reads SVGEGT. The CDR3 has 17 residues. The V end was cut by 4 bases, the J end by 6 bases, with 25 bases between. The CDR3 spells CASSSKGRGANVGEQYF. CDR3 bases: TGTGCCAGCAGTTCAAAGGGACGGGGGGCGAATGTGGGCGAGCAGTACTTC.

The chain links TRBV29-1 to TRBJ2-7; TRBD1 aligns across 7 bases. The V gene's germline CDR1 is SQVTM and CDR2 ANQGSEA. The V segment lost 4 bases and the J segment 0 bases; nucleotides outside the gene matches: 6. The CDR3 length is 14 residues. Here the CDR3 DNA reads TGCAGCGTTGGGGCCGGGACAGTCTCCTACGAGCAGTACTTC. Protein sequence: CSVGAGTVSYEQYF.

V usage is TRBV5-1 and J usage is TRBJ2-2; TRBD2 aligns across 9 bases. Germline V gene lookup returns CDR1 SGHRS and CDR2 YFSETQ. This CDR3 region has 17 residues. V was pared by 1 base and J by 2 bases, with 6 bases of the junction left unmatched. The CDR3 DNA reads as TGCGCCAGCAGCTTGCGGGCTAGCGGGATTAACACCGGGGAGCTGTTTTTT. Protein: CASSLRASGINTGELFF.

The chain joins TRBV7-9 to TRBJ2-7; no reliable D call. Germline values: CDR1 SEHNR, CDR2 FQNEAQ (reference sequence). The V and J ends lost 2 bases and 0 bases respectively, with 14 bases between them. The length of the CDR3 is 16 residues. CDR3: CASSLSGRLSSYEQYF. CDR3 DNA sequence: TGTGCCAGCAGCTTATCAGGACGCCTTAGCTCCTACGAGCAGTACTTC.

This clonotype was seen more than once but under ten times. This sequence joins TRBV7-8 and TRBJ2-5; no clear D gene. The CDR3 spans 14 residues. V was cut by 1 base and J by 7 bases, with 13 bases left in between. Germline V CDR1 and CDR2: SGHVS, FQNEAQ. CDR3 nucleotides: TGTGCCAGCAGCTTAGTGGGTGGGGTATTGACCCAGTACTTC. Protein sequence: CASSLVGGVLTQYF.